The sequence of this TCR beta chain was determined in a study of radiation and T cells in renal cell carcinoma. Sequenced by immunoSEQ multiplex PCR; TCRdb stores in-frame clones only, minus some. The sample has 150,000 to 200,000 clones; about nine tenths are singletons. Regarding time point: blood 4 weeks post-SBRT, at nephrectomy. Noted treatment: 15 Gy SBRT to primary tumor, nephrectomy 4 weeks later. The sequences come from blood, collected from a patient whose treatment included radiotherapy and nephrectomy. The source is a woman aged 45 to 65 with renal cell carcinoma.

CDR3 residues: CASSGENIQYF. CDR3 bases: TGCGCCAGCAGCGGGGAAAACATTCAGTACTTC. The chain couples TRBV5-1 to TRBJ2-4; D not certain. The CDR3 has 11 residues. Trimming cost V 4 bases and J 5 bases, with 4 bases left between them. The germline V gene encodes CDR1 SGHRS and CDR2 YFSETQ.